Listed below are T cell receptor beta chains from one sample, sequenced in a study of identical twins. TCRdb analysed the 5' RACE reads with MiXCR anew, one entry per CDR3 protein. Altogether 1.5 million to 2 million distinct CDR3 sequences are present, roughly 35% being singletons, with the ten largest covering over 0.25%. Sequencing was carried out using cord blood. The receptor source for this set is a newborn girl in good health. The CDR3 runs from the conserved cysteine through the conserved F or W. D genes are given only for firm matches. The size field is filled for only some rows; it gives once, few, many or a size class.

abundance,d_gene,v_gene,j_gene,CDR3aa,CDR3nt
-,-,TRBV10-3,TRBJ1-6,CAISERLGQKSPLHF,TGTGCCATCAGTGAGAGGTTGGGACAAAAATCACCCCTCCACTTT
once,-,TRBV5-1,TRBJ1-4,CASSLDRDANEKLFF,TGCGCCAGCAGCTTGGACAGGGATGCTAATGAAAAACTGTTTTTT
-,TRBD2,TRBV27,TRBJ2-3,CASSPPGGGITDTQYF,TGTGCCAGCAGTCCCCCTGGCGGGGGTATCACAGATACGCAGTATTTT
-,-,TRBV20-1,TRBJ2-7,CSAVGTGSSYNEQYF,TGCAGTGCTGTAGGGACTGGAAGCTCCTACAATGAGCAGTACTTC
many,-,TRBV7-2,TRBJ2-1,CASSLALGNEQFF,TGTGCCAGCAGTTTAGCGCTAGGGAATGAGCAGTTCTTC
once,TRBD1,TRBV20-1,TRBJ2-5,CSASDRGFQETQYF,TGCAGTGCTTCGGACAGGGGATTCCAAGAGACCCAGTACTTC
-,-,TRBV12-5,TRBJ2-1,CASGLDRLDNEQFF,TGTGCTAGTGGTTTGGATCGATTAGACAATGAGCAGTTCTTC
-,-,TRBV25-1,TRBJ2-1,CASRNRGHYNEQFF,TGTGCCAGCAGAAATCGGGGCCACTACAATGAGCAGTTCTTC
-,TRBD2,TRBV28,TRBJ2-7,CASILNPLLAAEYNEQYF,TGTGCCAGCATCCTTAACCCTCTTCTAGCGGCGGAATACAATGAGCAGTACTTC
-,TRBD1,TRBV24-1,TRBJ2-2,CATSDLLSDRVINTGELFF,TGTGCCACCAGTGATTTGCTGTCGGACAGGGTGATTAACACCGGGGAGCTGTTTTTT
few,-,TRBV21-1,TRBJ2-7,CASSKSGISYEQYF,TGTGCCAGCAGCAAATCTGGGATCTCCTACGAGCAGTACTTC
few,-,TRBV20-1,TRBJ2-3,CSARHPAAGLTDTQYF,TGCAGTGCTAGACACCCTGCTGCAGGGTTAACAGATACGCAGTATTTT
-,TRBD1,TRBV7-2,TRBJ2-3,CASSFIPGQGLRDTQYF,TGTGCCAGCAGCTTCATTCCGGGACAGGGGTTGAGAGATACGCAGTATTTT
-,-,TRBV21-1,TRBJ2-7,CASSKWWTVEQYF,TGTGCCAGCAGCAAATGGTGGACGGTTGAGCAGTACTTC
few,-,TRBV12-3/TRBV12-4,TRBJ2-7,CASTSLRGEQYF,TGTGCCAGCACCTCACTGAGAGGCGAGCAGTACTTC
-,TRBD2,TRBV11-2,TRBJ2-3,CASSRFSGTDTQYF,TGTGCCAGCAGTCGTTTTAGCGGGACAGATACGCAGTATTTT